The entry below gives a single T cell receptor beta chain sequence along with its context. The assay was immunoSEQ multiplex PCR, and TCRdb's table has in-frame clones only and misses some. The sample records around 300,000 clones, almost 80% being singletons. This entry belongs to a study of cytotoxic CD8 clonotypes in ibrutinib-treated CLL. As for the study in general: Included were 11 relapsed/refractory and approximately 15 treatment-naive patients, of whom approximately 18 were IGHV unmutated.

This CDR3 has 12 residues. Trimming removed 7 bases at V and 6 bases at J, with 11 bases between. The germline gives CDR1 ENHRY, CDR2 SYGVKD. This clonotype was obtained from a human donor with chronic lymphocytic leukemia. The genes are TRBV10-3 and TRBJ2-3; no clear D gene. The sample consisted of PBMCs, taken before ibrutinib treatment. The CDR3 DNA reads as TGTGCCATCAAGTCCTCCGGGGATACGCAGTATTTT. Its protein is CAIKSSGDTQYF.